The 6 T cell receptor beta chains listed next were all sequenced from one sample in a study of early T cells in non-severe SARS-CoV-2 infection. One entry per CDR3 protein, called by TCRdb with MiXCR from the 5' RACE reads. Among tens of thousands of distinct CDR3 sequences listed, around 13% were seen once. Sequencing used whole blood. The receptor set was obtained from an adult who was a healthcare worker with PCR-confirmed SARS-CoV-2 infection or an uninfected control (not recorded which).

Ten or more counts support this clonotype. The rearrangement uses TRBV20-1 and TRBJ2-2; D not certain. The CDR3 sequence is 14 residues long. Germline V gene sequence: CDR1 DFQATT, CDR2 SNEGSKA (reference sequence). V lost 2 bases, J lost 1 base, and 8 bases lay in between. The CDR3 DNA sequence: TGCAGTGCTAGATTCCGAGGGAACACCGGGGAGCTGTTTTTT. The encoded protein is CSARFRGNTGELFF.

V gene TRBV12-3 or TRBV12-4 combines with J gene TRBJ1-4; D possibly corresponds to TRBD1 (5 bases). The CDR3 has 16 amino acids. V lost 6 bases and J 3 bases, leaving 17 bases between the germline ends. CDR3 DNA: TGTGCCAGCAGACGCCTTGCGGACAACTCTAATGAAAAACTGTTTTTT. The encoded protein is CASRRLADNSNEKLFF.

In its sample, this clonotype was seen a few times. The V call is TRBV6-5, the J call TRBJ2-3, with D perhaps matching TRBD2 (6 bases). The length of the CDR3 is 17 residues. Germline V gives CDR1 MNHEY, CDR2 SVGAGI. V was trimmed by 0 bases and J by 0 bases, leaving 13 bases between them. The CDR3 loop is CASSYSRRDLSTDTQYF. Here the CDR3 DNA reads TGTGCCAGCAGTTACTCGAGGCGGGACCTCAGCACAGATACGCAGTATTTT.

This clonotype was seen repeatedly, ten times or more. The rearrangement links TRBV3-1 to TRBJ2-3; 12 bases map to TRBD2. V dropped 3 bases and J dropped 0; count of bases not matched to a gene: 4. The CDR3 runs to 17 residues. CDR1 is LGHDT and CDR2 is YNNKEL in the germline V gene (reference sequence). CDR3 loop: CASSHSGTSGSTDTQYF. Here the CDR3 DNA reads TGTGCCAGCAGCCACTCCGGGACTAGCGGGAGCACAGATACGCAGTATTTT.

The chain has TRBV20-1 and TRBJ2-5, with 13 bases matching TRBD2. CDR3 size: 15 residues. Germline-derived CDR1 and CDR2 are DFQATT and SNEGSKA (reference sequence). Trimming took 5 bases from V and 5 from J; bases not matched to a gene: 8. The CDR3 DNA is TGCAGTGCTTTTCGCGGACTAGCGGGGGCGGAGACCCAGTACTTC. The encoded protein is CSAFRGLAGAETQYF.

In this sample, this clonotype turned up many times. This sequence joins TRBV19 and TRBJ1-2; 7 positions agree with TRBD1. Germline V gene lookup returns CDR1 LNHDA and CDR2 SQIVND (reference sequence). CDR3 length equals 15 residues. The V gene end was trimmed by 5 bases and the J gene end by 4 bases; junction bases not matched to a gene: 10. CDR3 sequence reads: CASSEHTGERYGYTF. The CDR3 DNA reads as TGTGCCAGTAGTGAGCATACAGGGGAGCGCTATGGCTACACCTTC.